One T cell receptor (beta chain) is described in this entry. The template used for profiling TCR beta VDJ and CDR3 was genomic DNA. TCRdb itself ran the reads through MiXCR, one entry per CDR3 protein. The data show about 130,000 distinct CDR3 sequences, about 48% seen once. These data originate in a study of CD8+CD57+ T cells in acquired aplastic anemia. Germline CDR1 and CDR2: MNHEY and SVGAGI. The CDR3 is made up of 15 amino acids. With 4 bases removed from V and 7 bases from J, the gap between germline ends came to 16 bases. This sequence was found in a human donor in good health, serving as a control. This chain links TRBV6-5 with TRBJ2-2; D may match TRBD1 or TRBD2 (5 bases each). Sequenced material: sorted CD4+, CD8+, or CD8+CD57+ T cells (not recorded which) from PBMCs. The CDR3 loop reads CASSSSGPRIGELFF. Here the CDR3 DNA reads TGTGCCAGCAGTTCCTCGGGACCCCGTATCGGGGAGCTGTTTTTT.